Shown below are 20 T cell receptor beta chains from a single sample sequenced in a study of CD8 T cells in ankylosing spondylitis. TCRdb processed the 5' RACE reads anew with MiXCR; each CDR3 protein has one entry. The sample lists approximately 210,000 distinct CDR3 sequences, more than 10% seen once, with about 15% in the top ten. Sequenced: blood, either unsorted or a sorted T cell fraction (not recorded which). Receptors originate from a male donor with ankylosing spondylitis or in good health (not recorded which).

For the CDR3, the DNA is TGTGCCAGCATCCCATGGGCAGGGGGGCAGGACGAGCAGTACTTC. Encoded protein: CASIPWAGGQDEQYF. This chain joins TRBV11-2 and TRBJ2-7, with TRBD1 as a possible D gene (7 bases). The CDR3 spans 15 residues. The germline V gene encodes CDR1 SGHAT and CDR2 FQNNGV. V lost 7 bases and J 5 bases, leaving 21 bases between the germline ends.

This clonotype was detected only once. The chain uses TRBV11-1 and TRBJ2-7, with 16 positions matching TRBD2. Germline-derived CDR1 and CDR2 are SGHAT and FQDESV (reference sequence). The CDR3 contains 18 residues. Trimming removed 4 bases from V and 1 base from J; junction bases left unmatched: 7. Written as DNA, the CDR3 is TGTGCCAGCAGCTCCGGGACTAGCGGGAGGGCCGGGTCCTACGAGCAGTACTTC. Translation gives CASSSGTSGRAGSYEQYF.

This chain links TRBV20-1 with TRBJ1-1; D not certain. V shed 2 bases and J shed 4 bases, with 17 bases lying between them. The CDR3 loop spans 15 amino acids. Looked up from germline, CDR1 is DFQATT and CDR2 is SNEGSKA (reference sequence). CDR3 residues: CSARFPRPGATEAFF. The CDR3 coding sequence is TGCAGTGCTAGATTCCCGAGACCGGGTGCCACTGAAGCTTTCTTT.

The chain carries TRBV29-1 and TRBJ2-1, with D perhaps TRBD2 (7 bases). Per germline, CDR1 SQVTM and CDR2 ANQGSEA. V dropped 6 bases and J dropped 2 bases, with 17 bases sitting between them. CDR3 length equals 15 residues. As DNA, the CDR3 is TGCAGCGTGAATGGAGGGGAGGGGGCCTACAATGAGCAGTTCTTC. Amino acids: CSVNGGEGAYNEQFF.

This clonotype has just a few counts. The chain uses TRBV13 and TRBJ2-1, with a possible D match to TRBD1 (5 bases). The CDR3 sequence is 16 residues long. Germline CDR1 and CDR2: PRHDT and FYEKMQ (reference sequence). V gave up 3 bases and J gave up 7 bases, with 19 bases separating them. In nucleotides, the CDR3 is TGTGCCAGCAGCTTCCGCCTGGACACAAAAAAGAATGAGCAGTTCTTC. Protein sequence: CASSFRLDTKKNEQFF. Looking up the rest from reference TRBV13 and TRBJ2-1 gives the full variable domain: AAGVIQSPRHLIKEKRETATLKCYPIPRHDTVYWYQQGPGQDPQFLISFYEKMQSDKGSIPDRFSAQQFSDYHSELNMSSLELGDSALYFCASSFRLDTKKNEQFFGPGTRLTVL.

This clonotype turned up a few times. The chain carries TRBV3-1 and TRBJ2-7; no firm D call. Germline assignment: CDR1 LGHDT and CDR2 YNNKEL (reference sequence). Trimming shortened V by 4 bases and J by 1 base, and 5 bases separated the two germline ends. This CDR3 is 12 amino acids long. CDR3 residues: CASSPRSYEQYF. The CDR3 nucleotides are TGTGCCAGCAGCCCCCGATCCTACGAGCAGTACTTC.

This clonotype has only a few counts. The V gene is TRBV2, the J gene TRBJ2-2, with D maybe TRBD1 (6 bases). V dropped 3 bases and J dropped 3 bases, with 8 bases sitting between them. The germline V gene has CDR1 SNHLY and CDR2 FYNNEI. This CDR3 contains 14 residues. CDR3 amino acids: CASSDYRDTGELFF. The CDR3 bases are TGTGCCAGCAGTGACTACAGGGACACCGGGGAGCTGTTTTTT.

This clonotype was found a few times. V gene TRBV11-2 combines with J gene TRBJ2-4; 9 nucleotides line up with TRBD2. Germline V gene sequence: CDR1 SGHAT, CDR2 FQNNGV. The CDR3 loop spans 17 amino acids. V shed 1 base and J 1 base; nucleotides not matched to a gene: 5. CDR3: CASSLGPSGKAKNIQYF. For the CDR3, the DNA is TGTGCCAGCAGCTTAGGTCCTAGCGGGAAGGCCAAAAACATTCAGTACTTC.

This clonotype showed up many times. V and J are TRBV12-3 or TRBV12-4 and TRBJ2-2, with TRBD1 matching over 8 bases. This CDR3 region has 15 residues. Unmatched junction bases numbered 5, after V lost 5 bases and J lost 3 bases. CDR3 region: CASSPRQGHTGELFF. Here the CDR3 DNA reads TGTGCCAGCAGTCCACGACAGGGGCACACCGGGGAGCTGTTTTTT.

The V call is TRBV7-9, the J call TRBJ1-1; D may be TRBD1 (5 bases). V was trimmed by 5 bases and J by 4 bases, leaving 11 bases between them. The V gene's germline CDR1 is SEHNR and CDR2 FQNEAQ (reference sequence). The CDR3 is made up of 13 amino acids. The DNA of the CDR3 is TGTGCCAGCAGCCACGTGGGGGGCACTGAAGCTTTCTTT. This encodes CASSHVGGTEAFF.

CDR3 protein: CASSFEGIETQYF. DNA for the CDR3: TGCGCCAGCAGCTTCGAAGGGATTGAGACCCAGTACTTC. The chain has TRBV5-1 and TRBJ2-5; D unclear. CDR1 and CDR2 from the germline V gene are SGHRS and YFSETQ. The V and J ends lost 2 bases and 5 bases respectively, with 10 bases between them. This CDR3 comprises 13 residues. Complete variable domain (other parts from reference TRBV5-1 and TRBJ2-5): KAGVTQTPRYLIKTRGQQVTLSCSPISGHRSVSWYQQTPGQGLQFLFEYFSETQRNKGNFPGRFSGRQFSNSRSEMNVSTLELGDSALYLCASSFEGIETQYFGPGTRLLVL.

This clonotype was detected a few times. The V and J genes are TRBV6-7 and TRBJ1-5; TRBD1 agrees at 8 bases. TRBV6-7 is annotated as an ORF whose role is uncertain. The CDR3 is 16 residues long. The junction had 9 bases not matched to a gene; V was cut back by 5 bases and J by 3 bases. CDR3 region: CASSLDRGKPNQPQHF. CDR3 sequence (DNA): TGTGCCAGCAGTCTAGACAGGGGTAAACCCAATCAGCCCCAGCATTTT.

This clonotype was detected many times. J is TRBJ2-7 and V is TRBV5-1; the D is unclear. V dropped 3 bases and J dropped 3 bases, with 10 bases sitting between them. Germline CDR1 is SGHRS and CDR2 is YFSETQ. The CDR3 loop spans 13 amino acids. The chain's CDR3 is CASSWHFNYEQYF. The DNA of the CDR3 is TGCGCCAGCAGCTGGCACTTCAACTACGAGCAGTACTTC.

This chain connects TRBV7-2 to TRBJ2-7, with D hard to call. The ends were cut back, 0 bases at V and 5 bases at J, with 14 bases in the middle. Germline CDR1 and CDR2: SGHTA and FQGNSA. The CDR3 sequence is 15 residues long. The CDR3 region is CASSLAWRKGNEQYF. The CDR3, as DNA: TGTGCCAGCAGCTTAGCGTGGCGTAAGGGCAACGAGCAGTACTTC. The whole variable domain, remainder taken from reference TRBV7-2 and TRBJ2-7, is GAGVSQSPSNKVTEKGKDVELRCDPISGHTALYWYRQSLGQGLEFLIYFQGNSAPDKSGLPSDRFSAERTGGSVSTLTIQRTQQEDSAVYLCASSLAWRKGNEQYFGPGTRLTVT.

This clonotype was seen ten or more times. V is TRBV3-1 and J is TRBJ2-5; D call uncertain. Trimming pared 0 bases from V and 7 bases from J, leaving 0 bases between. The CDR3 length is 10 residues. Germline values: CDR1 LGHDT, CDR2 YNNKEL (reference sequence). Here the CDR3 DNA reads TGTGCCAGCAGCCAAGAGACCCAGTACTTC. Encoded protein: CASSQETQYF.

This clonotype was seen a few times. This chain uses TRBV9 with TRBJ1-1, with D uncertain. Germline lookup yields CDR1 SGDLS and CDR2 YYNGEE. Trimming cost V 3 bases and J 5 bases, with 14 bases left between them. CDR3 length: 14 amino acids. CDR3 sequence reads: CASSGGVGSTEAFF. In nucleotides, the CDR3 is TGTGCCAGCAGCGGGGGAGTCGGAAGTACTGAAGCTTTCTTT. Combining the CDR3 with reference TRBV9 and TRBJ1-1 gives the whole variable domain DSGVTQTPKHLITATGQRVTLRCSPRSGDLSVYWYQQSLDQGLQFLIQYYNGEERAKGNILERFSAQQFPDLHSELNLSSLELGDSALYFCASSGGVGSTEAFFGQGTRLTVV.

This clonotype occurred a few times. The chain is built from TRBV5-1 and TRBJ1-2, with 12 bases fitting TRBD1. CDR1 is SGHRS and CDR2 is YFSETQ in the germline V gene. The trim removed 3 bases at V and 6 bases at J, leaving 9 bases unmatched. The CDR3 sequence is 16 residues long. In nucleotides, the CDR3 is TGCGCCAGCAGCTCCGGGACAGGGGGCGCTTTGAATGGCTACACCTTC. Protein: CASSSGTGGALNGYTF.

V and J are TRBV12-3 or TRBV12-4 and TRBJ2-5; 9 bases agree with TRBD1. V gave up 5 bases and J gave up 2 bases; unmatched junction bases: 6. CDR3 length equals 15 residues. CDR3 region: CASSPGTGRQETQYF. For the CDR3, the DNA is TGTGCCAGCAGTCCCGGGACAGGGAGGCAAGAGACCCAGTACTTC.

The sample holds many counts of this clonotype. In DNA, the CDR3 is TGCGCCAGCAGCCAAGCTCCGGGACTAGCGGACTCCTACGAGCAGTACTTC. It is translated as CASSQAPGLADSYEQYF. The V and J genes are TRBV4-1 and TRBJ2-7, with TRBD2 matching over 11 bases. This CDR3 is 17 amino acids long. The germline gives CDR1 MGHRA, CDR2 YSYEKL. V was clipped by 1 base and J by 0 bases; unmatched bases: 5.

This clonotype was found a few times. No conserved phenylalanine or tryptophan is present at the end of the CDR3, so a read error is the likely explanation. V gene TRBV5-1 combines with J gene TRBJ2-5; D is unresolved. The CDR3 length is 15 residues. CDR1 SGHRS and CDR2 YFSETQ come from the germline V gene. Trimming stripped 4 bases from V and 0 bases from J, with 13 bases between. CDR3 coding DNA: TGCGCCAGCAGCATACCTTCAGCTTACCAAGAGACCCAGTACCTC. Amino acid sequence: CASSIPSAYQETQYL.